These 13 T cell receptor beta chains were all obtained from the same sample, sequenced in a study of human T cells and chemical hapten exposure. Noted time point: pre-sensitization, week 0. Treatment reported: therapeutic diphenylcyclopropenone sensitization with weekly scalp DPC. TCRdb re-analysed the RACE reads in MiXCR, keeping a single row per CDR3 protein. Of 250,000 to 300,000 distinct CDR3 sequences in the sample, approximately 7.5% are singletons; the top ten hold less than 1.5%. The material sequenced was whole blood, taken in connection with sensitization to the hapten diphenylcyclopropenone (DPC). These receptors were obtained from a man between 18 and 35 years old with alopecia areata. Some clones in this sample may be carry-over from other donors' samples.

This clonotype was observed a few times. The rearrangement uses TRBV6-2 or TRBV6-3 and TRBJ1-6; no reliable D call. CDR1 MNHEY and CDR2 SVGEGT come from the germline V gene. V dropped 5 bases and J dropped 5 bases, with 16 bases sitting between them. The CDR3 extends over 16 amino acids. The CDR3 DNA follows: TGTGCCAGCAGTCGGGAGACTCGGAGTGATAATTCACCCCTCCACTTT. Amino acids: CASSRETRSDNSPLHF.

A remark on this clonotype: A junction boundary mismatches the germline segment, possibly from a read error. This chain joins TRBV4-1 and TRBJ2-3; D is perhaps TRBD1 (6 bases). This CDR3 has 18 residues. Germline V gives CDR1 MGHRA, CDR2 YSYEKL. CDR3 bases: TGCGCCAGCAGCCAAGTGTTGTGGGGCAGGGGCGGCACGGATACGCAGTATTTT. It encodes CASSQVLWGRGGTDTQYF.

The chain couples TRBV11-2 to TRBJ2-1; D is uncertain. The CDR3 has 15 residues. V dropped 1 base and J dropped 2 bases, with 9 bases sitting between them. Germline V gives CDR1 SGHAT, CDR2 FQNNGV. The DNA for the CDR3 is TGTGCCAGCAGCTTAGTGCCGACCCCCTACAATGAGCAGTTCTTC. This gives the protein CASSLVPTPYNEQFF.

The chain carries TRBV6-6 and TRBJ2-7; 7 bases map to TRBD1. Germline V lookup: CDR1 MNHNY, CDR2 SVGAGI (reference sequence). This CDR3 region has 13 residues. The CDR3 region has the DNA TGTGTCGCCCGATCCGGGACAGTCTCCGAGCAGTACTTC. Its translation is CVARSGTVSEQYF.

This clonotype appeared many times. V gene TRBV29-1 combines with J gene TRBJ2-7, with D possibly being TRBD1 (5 bases). With 1 base removed from V and 3 bases from J, the gap between germline ends came to 19 bases. CDR1 and CDR2 from the germline V gene are SQVTM and ANQGSEA. This CDR3 has 16 amino acids. The CDR3 DNA reads as TGCAGCGTTGAAGGCTCAAAAGAGGTCCAGGGCTACGAGCAGTACTTC. Translation: CSVEGSKEVQGYEQYF.

The rearrangement uses TRBV18 and TRBJ1-4; TRBD1 might be the D (5 bases). This CDR3 comprises 15 residues. V lost 6 bases and J lost 4, with 15 bases in between. CDR1 and CDR2 (germline): KGHSH, LQKENI. This chain's CDR3 is CASSESGPSNEKLFF. CDR3 in DNA: TGTGCCAGCTCGGAGTCGGGACCGAGTAATGAAAAACTGTTTTTT.

The CDR3 DNA sequence: TGTGCCAGCTCATCCAGGACTAGCGGGGCGCCGGCAGATACGCAGTATTTT. Protein sequence: CASSSRTSGAPADTQYF. The J gene is TRBJ2-3, the V gene TRBV18; 12 bases fit TRBD2. CDR3 length: 17 amino acids. Unmatched junction bases numbered 10, after V lost 5 bases and J lost 4 bases. CDR1 KGHSH and CDR2 LQKENI come from the germline V gene.

There are a few counts of this clonotype. This rearrangement joins TRBV7-2 to TRBJ2-3; D unresolved. The CDR3 has 15 amino acids. Trimming shortened V by 1 base and J by 0 bases, and 8 bases separated the two germline ends. Germline V gene sequence: CDR1 SGHTA, CDR2 FQGNSA. DNA of the CDR3: TGTGCCAGCAGCTTAGAGCCTACTAGCACAGATACGCAGTATTTT. The encoded protein is CASSLEPTSTDTQYF.

This chain's CDR3 is CASSPTGGADYGYTF. DNA of the CDR3: TGTGCCAGCAGCCCGACAGGGGGCGCGGACTATGGCTACACCTTC. The chain recombines TRBV7-9 with TRBJ1-2; TRBD1 matches 10 bases. V lost 5 bases to trimming and J lost 3 bases; unmatched junction nucleotides: 6. The CDR3 spans 15 residues. Germline V CDR1 and CDR2: SEHNR, FQNEAQ (reference sequence).

This clonotype has a handful of counts. The chain links TRBV7-3 to TRBJ1-3; TRBD1 is a possible D gene (5 bases). The CDR3 contains 15 residues. V shed 5 bases and J shed 0 bases, with 11 bases lying between them. From germline, CDR1 is SGHTA and CDR2 FQGTGA. This chain's CDR3 is CASSPGGVSGNTIYF. CDR3 nucleotide sequence: TGTGCCAGCAGCCCGGGGGGAGTCTCTGGAAACACCATATATTTT.

This chain uses TRBV7-2 with TRBJ1-1; no definite D call. This CDR3 is built from 14 residues. Trimming removed 1 base at V and 2 bases at J, with 8 bases between. Germline values: CDR1 SGHTA, CDR2 FQGNSA. CDR3 protein: CASSLVLLNTEAFF. The CDR3 DNA sequence: TGTGCCAGCAGCTTAGTACTGCTTAACACTGAAGCTTTCTTT.

This clonotype has at least ten counts. J is TRBJ1-4 and V is TRBV5-4, with a tentative D call TRBD1 (5 bases). CDR3 length: 16 residues. V lost 2 bases and J 8 bases, leaving 19 bases between the germline ends. Germline CDR1 SGHNT, CDR2 YYREEE (reference sequence). As DNA, the CDR3 is TGTGCCAGCAGCTTTGCGGGGGATCCCCGGGGAGAAAAACTGTTTTTT. Its translation: CASSFAGDPRGEKLFF.

Many counts were recorded for this clonotype. The V call is TRBV7-9, the J call TRBJ1-2; D unresolved. This CDR3 region has 16 residues. Trimming took off 2 bases at V and 2 bases at J, with 15 bases between the two ends. CDR1 is SEHNR and CDR2 is FQNEAQ in the germline V gene (reference sequence). Here the CDR3 reads CASSLSWKRQNYGYTF. CDR3 bases: TGTGCCAGCAGCTTAAGTTGGAAGAGGCAGAACTATGGCTACACCTTC.